Sequencing of this TCR beta chain was carried out in a study of T cells after yellow fever vaccination. Findings of the study overall: The presence of abundant clonotypes contaminating from the bulk population was possible in FACS-sorted repertoires. Researchers report a weaker secondary response that nonetheless peaked faster, day 5 versus 15. Subsequent booster samples again held most clones from primary vaccination (around 96% CD4, 85% to 90% CD8).

Germline V CDR1 and CDR2: SQVTM, ANQGSEA. The V and J ends lost 4 bases and 2 bases respectively, with 18 bases between them. The CDR3 sequence is 15 residues long. Synthesis of TCR cDNA relied on 5'RACE template switching, which attached a universal primer site and UMIs. In TCRdb, the 5' RACE reads were re-called with MiXCR into one record per CDR3 protein. Counted here are 60,000 to 85,000 distinct CDR3 sequences, more than 5.5% occurring once; the ten biggest clones make up roughly 35%. This clonotype was observed a handful of times. The antigen remains undetermined. The chain is built from TRBV29-1 and TRBJ2-7; tentative D call: TRBD1 (6 bases). The receptor comes from a man aged 18 to 29 who received the YFV17D yellow fever vaccine. The sample consisted of CD8+ T cells sorted from PBMCs, taken 4 to 5 days after the first yellow fever vaccination. CDR3 in DNA: TGCAGCGTTGTCCTGACGGGACACGAGACCTACGAGCAGTACTTC. It codes for CSVVLTGHETYEQYF.